The present T cell receptor (beta chain) was sequenced within a study of cytomegalovirus exposure and HLA in healthy donors. Study overall: In a previous analysis, some 120 million unique TCR beta sequences were found from about 190 million T cells.

Researchers ran the PCR with 60 Vbeta and 13 Jbeta primers. The data were produced by immunoSEQ multiplex PCR, yet TCRdb's version contains in-frame clones alone and is incomplete. The sample has some 140,000 clones, approximately 61% seen once. CDR1 and CDR2 from the germline V gene are SGHRS and YFSETQ. V lost 4 bases to trimming and J lost 5 bases; unmatched junction nucleotides: 6. The CDR3 is 14 residues long. The sequenced sample consisted of PBMCs. The chain links TRBV5-1 to TRBJ2-1; 7 nucleotides match TRBD2. The sequence came from a middle-aged woman in good health and CMV-seronegative. Here the CDR3 reads CASSPAGTHNEQFF. The CDR3 DNA sequence: TGCGCCAGCAGCCCAGCGGGGACCCACAATGAGCAGTTCTTC.